The 28 T cell receptor beta chains below all came from one sample that was sequenced in a study of human T cells and chemical hapten exposure. Using its own MiXCR run on the RACE reads, TCRdb lists one record per CDR3 protein. This sample has tens of thousands of distinct CDR3 sequences; about 10% occur once, and the top ten carry approximately 4.4%. Regarding time point: patch test 1, 2 weeks after DPC sensitization. Documented treatment: therapeutic diphenylcyclopropenone sensitization with weekly scalp DPC. The source was whole blood, collected in connection with sensitization to the hapten diphenylcyclopropenone (DPC). All receptors come from a woman between 50 and 59 years old with alopecia areata. Some clones in this sample may be carry-over from other donors' samples.

The sample holds many counts of this clonotype. This rearrangement joins TRBV2 to TRBJ2-1; TRBD2 is a possible D gene (6 bases). The V end lost 8 bases, the J end lost 1 base, and 9 bases lay between the germline ends. CDR3 length: 13 residues. Germline V lookup: CDR1 SNHLY, CDR2 FYNNEI. The CDR3 region has the DNA TGTGCCAGCGGCGGGGATTCCTACAATGAGCAGTTCTTC. Protein: CASGGDSYNEQFF.

The chain joins TRBV4-1 to TRBJ2-2; D is ambiguous. This CDR3 contains 15 residues. CDR1 and CDR2 from the germline V gene are MGHRA and YSYEKL. V dropped 3 bases and J dropped 3 bases, with 11 bases sitting between them. CDR3 amino acids: CASSHMGQDTGELFF. CDR3 nucleotide sequence: TGCGCCAGCAGCCATATGGGTCAGGACACCGGGGAGCTGTTTTTT.

The V call is TRBV5-6, the J call TRBJ1-5, with a weak D call TRBD1 (5 bases). The CDR3 runs 13 residues. Germline V gene sequence: CDR1 SGHDT, CDR2 YYEEEE. V lost 0 bases and J 5 bases, leaving 6 bases between the germline ends. The CDR3 here is CASSLGGDQPQHF. In DNA form, the CDR3 reads TGTGCCAGCAGCTTGGGAGGGGATCAGCCCCAGCATTTT.

A remark on this clonotype: Mismatch with germline at one junction end may stem from a read error. The chain has TRBV20-1 and TRBJ2-7; 9 bases are a match to TRBD1. This CDR3 contains 15 residues. CDR1 and CDR2 from the germline V gene are DFQATT and SNEGSKA (reference sequence). The CDR3 DNA reads TGCAGTACTAGCCTCATGGACAGGGGTTACTACGAGCAGTACTTC. This translates into CSTSLMDRGYYEQYF.

CDR3 sequence reads: CAWSEQGNQPQHF. In DNA form, the CDR3 reads TGTGCCTGGAGTGAGCAGGGCAATCAGCCCCAGCATTTT. The genes are TRBV30 and TRBJ1-5; no firm D call. Trimming left V 1 base short and J 2 bases short, with 6 bases between. Per the germline V gene, CDR1 is GTSNPN and CDR2 is SVGIG (reference sequence). The CDR3 loop spans 13 amino acids.

This clonotype was seen repeatedly, ten times or more. The gene calls are TRBV14 and TRBJ2-1, with 16 bases lining up with TRBD2. From germline, CDR1 is SGHDN and CDR2 FVKESK. Trimming removed 3 bases from V and 8 bases from J; junction bases left unmatched: 7. The CDR3 contains 17 residues. CDR3 amino acids: CASSQPGLAGGPHEQFF. For the CDR3, the DNA is TGTGCCAGCAGCCAGCCGGGACTAGCGGGAGGGCCCCATGAGCAGTTCTTC.

Ten or more counts support this clonotype. The rearrangement links TRBV6-4 to TRBJ1-1; TRBD1 matches at 10 bases. The CDR3 runs 15 residues. CDR1 and CDR2 from the germline V gene are MRHNA and SNTAGT. V lost 5 bases, J lost 0 bases, and 3 bases stayed unmatched. The CDR3 DNA sequence: TGTGCCAGCAGTCCGGACAGGGGGGTGAACACTGAAGCTTTCTTT. Translation: CASSPDRGVNTEAFF.

This chain uses TRBV5-4 with TRBJ1-1; D perhaps matches TRBD1 (5 bases). The CDR3 contains 15 residues. Looked up from germline, CDR1 is SGHNT and CDR2 is YYREEE (reference sequence). Trimming removed 4 bases at V and 3 bases at J, with 16 bases between. The CDR3 DNA reads as TGTGCCAGCAGCCATCCGGGACGGAGTCACACTGAAGCTTTCTTT. Its translation is CASSHPGRSHTEAFF.

This clonotype came up a few times. The chain joins TRBV12-3 or TRBV12-4 to TRBJ2-2; D not certain. V dropped 5 bases and J dropped 5 bases, with 15 bases sitting between them. This CDR3 has 15 amino acids. CDR3 in amino acids: CASSPAPLVTGELFF. CDR3 DNA sequence: TGTGCCAGCAGTCCTGCCCCCCTCGTTACCGGGGAGCTGTTTTTT.

The gene calls are TRBV12-3 or TRBV12-4 and TRBJ2-2, with D possibly being TRBD2 (5 bases). Trimming pared 7 bases from V and 4 bases from J, leaving 16 bases between. The CDR3 is 15 residues long. CDR3 DNA sequence: TGTGCCAGCATTACCATCCGGGAATTCACCGGGGAGCTGTTTTTT. Protein product: CASITIREFTGELFF.

V gene TRBV11-3 combines with J gene TRBJ2-2, with 7 bases identical to TRBD2. The length of the CDR3 is 15 residues. CDR1 SGHNT and CDR2 YENEEA come from the germline V gene. V gave up 5 bases and J gave up 2 bases; unmatched junction bases: 5. CDR3 protein: CASSEAGPNTGELFF. The CDR3 coding sequence is TGTGCCAGCAGCGAAGCGGGGCCTAACACCGGGGAGCTGTTTTTT.

This clonotype was seen only a few times. Written as DNA, the CDR3 is TGTGCCAGCAGCTTGGGGGCTAGCGGGGGCACAGATACGCAGTATTTT. Translated, it gives CASSLGASGGTDTQYF. The chain has TRBV7-6 and TRBJ2-3; 9 bases agree with TRBD2. Germline V lookup: CDR1 SGHVS, CDR2 FNYEAQ. The CDR3 spans 16 residues. The V gene end was trimmed by 3 bases and the J gene end by 1 base; junction bases not matched to a gene: 5. The whole variable domain, remainder taken from reference TRBV7-6 and TRBJ2-3, is GAGVSQSPRYKVTKRGQDVALRCDPISGHVSLYWYRQALGQGPEFLTYFNYEAQQDKSGLPNDRFSAERPEGSISTLTIQRTEQRDSAMYRCASSLGASGGTDTQYFGPGTRLTVL.

This clonotype was seen ten or more times. CDR3 bases: TGTGCCATCAGTGAGTCGGTAGCTCTAGGGGTCAGGGACGGTACGCAGTATTTT. Translating gives CAISESVALGVRDGTQYF. This chain uses TRBV10-3 with TRBJ2-3; tentatively, D is TRBD1 or TRBD2 (5 bases each). Germline V lookup: CDR1 ENHRY, CDR2 SYGVKD. This CDR3 is 18 amino acids long. V lost 0 bases, J lost 8 bases, and 24 bases lay in between.

The chain is built from TRBV7-9 and TRBJ2-7, with D maybe TRBD2 (7 bases). This CDR3 contains 14 residues. Germline values: CDR1 SEHNR, CDR2 FQNEAQ (reference sequence). Trimming left V 5 bases short and J 1 base short, with 12 bases between. Here the CDR3 DNA reads TGTGCCAGCAGCAGGGAGGGGGTATCCTACGAGCAGTACTTC. As protein: CASSREGVSYEQYF. The whole variable domain, filled in from reference TRBV7-9 and TRBJ2-7, reads DTGVSQNPRHKITKRGQNVTFRCDPISEHNRLYWYRQTLGQGPEFLTYFQNEAQLEKSRLLSDRFSAERPKGSFSTLEIQRTEQGDSAMYLCASSREGVSYEQYFGPGTRLTVT.

In the case of this clonotype: A read error is possible here, since a much larger clone lies one base away. In this CDR3 the conserved last residue, phenylalanine or tryptophan, is missing, so a read error is likely. The chain has TRBV24-1 and TRBJ2-3; D gene unclear. V gave up 4 bases and J gave up 3 bases, with 10 bases separating them. Germline V gene data show CDR1 as KGHDR and CDR2 as SFDVKD. The length of the CDR3 is 14 residues. The CDR3 loop is CATSDRGNTDTQYL. Written as DNA, the CDR3 is TGTGCCACCAGTGACCGTGGGAATACAGATACGCAGTATTTA.

The chain carries TRBV30 and TRBJ1-1, with 7 bases fitting TRBD1. In germline, CDR1 is GTSNPN, CDR2 SVGIG (reference sequence). V dropped 2 bases and J dropped 10; count of bases not matched to a gene: 13. This CDR3 contains 14 residues. In DNA, the CDR3 is TGTGCCTGGAGTACTAAAATTCAGGGGGGTGTAGCTTTCTTT. Translated: CAWSTKIQGGVAFF.

In this sample, this clonotype turned up many times. The chain has TRBV20-1 and TRBJ2-3; 7 nucleotides match TRBD1. V shed 6 bases and J 1 base; nucleotides not matched to a gene: 7. This CDR3 has 14 residues. Per germline, CDR1 DFQATT and CDR2 SNEGSKA (reference sequence). The CDR3 DNA sequence: TGCAGTGCCTGCGACAGGGATGGCACAGATACGCAGTATTTT. This encodes CSACDRDGTDTQYF.

This clonotype was observed many times. V usage is TRBV7-9 and J usage is TRBJ2-1; D is unclear. Germline V gives CDR1 SEHNR, CDR2 FQNEAQ (reference sequence). CDR3 size: 16 residues. V gave up 2 bases and J gave up 4 bases, with 15 bases separating them. CDR3 loop: CASSLILDLIYNEQFF. In nucleotides, the CDR3 is TGTGCCAGCAGCTTAATACTCGATCTCATATACAATGAGCAGTTCTTC.

In its sample, this clonotype was seen many times. The chain has TRBV7-2 and TRBJ1-4; possible D gene TRBD1, 6 bases. V was clipped by 7 bases and J by 4 bases, with 16 bases between them. Germline CDR1 is SGHTA and CDR2 is FQGNSA. The CDR3 consists of 15 residues. The CDR3 nucleotides are TGTGCCAGCACCCTAGGGGGTCTCGATAATGAAAAACTGTTTTTT. It translates to CASTLGGLDNEKLFF.

This chain links TRBV5-5 with TRBJ1-5; tentative D call: TRBD1 (6 bases). This CDR3 region has 17 residues. Germline CDR1 and CDR2: SGHKS and YYEKEE (reference sequence). V lost 1 base to trimming and J lost 0 bases, with 14 bases between them. The CDR3 DNA is TGTGCCAGCAGCTTGTTCCTGGGGGCTTTTAGCAATCAGCCCCAGCATTTT. Translating gives CASSLFLGAFSNQPQHF.

This clonotype was seen a few times. The V call is TRBV6-2 or TRBV6-3, the J call TRBJ2-7, with 10 bases fitting TRBD2. This CDR3 region has 15 residues. V was pared by 6 bases and J by 4 bases, with 9 bases of the junction left unmatched. Germline V gene sequence: CDR1 MNHEY, CDR2 SVGEGT. The CDR3 DNA reads TGTGCCAGCAGCTCCTGGACTAGCGGAAATTACGAGCAGTACTTC. Amino acid sequence: CASSSWTSGNYEQYF.

The sample holds a few counts of this clonotype. CDR3 bases: TGCAGTGCTAGAGATCCTAGCGGGAGGGTCACAGATACGCAGTATTTT. Protein: CSARDPSGRVTDTQYF. The chain uses TRBV20-1 and TRBJ2-3, with 12 bases matching TRBD2. Germline CDR1 is DFQATT and CDR2 is SNEGSKA (reference sequence). V lost 0 bases to trimming and J lost 2 bases; unmatched junction nucleotides: 3. CDR3 length: 16 residues.

This clonotype was seen only a few times. V gene TRBV5-1 combines with J gene TRBJ2-1; 7 bases match TRBD1. Germline CDR1 is SGHRS and CDR2 is YFSETQ. This CDR3 has 12 residues. Trimming at V came to 7 bases and at J to 3 bases, leaving 1 base not matched to a gene. The CDR3 nucleotides read TGCGCCAGCTGGGACAGCTACAATGAGCAGTTCTTC. Encoded protein: CASWDSYNEQFF.

On this clonotype: Just one base apart from a much larger clone, this may be a read error. The rearrangement links TRBV11-2 to TRBJ2-1; weak D call: TRBD2 (5 bases). Germline lookup yields CDR1 SGHAT and CDR2 FQNNGV. The CDR3 contains 16 residues. CDR3 bases: TGTGCCACCAGCTTAGTGATCGCGGGCCAGTACAATGAGCAGTTCTTC. This codes for CATSLVIAGQYNEQFF.

This chain joins TRBV6-5 and TRBJ2-1; weak D call: TRBD2 (6 bases). The CDR3 spans 16 residues. Germline values: CDR1 MNHEY, CDR2 SVGAGI. V gave up 0 bases and J gave up 3 bases, with 12 bases separating them. In nucleotides, the CDR3 is TGTGCCAGCAGTTACTCGACTAGGGGTAACTACAATGAGCAGTTCTTC. Amino acids: CASSYSTRGNYNEQFF.

This clonotype appeared many times. The CDR3 DNA is TGCAGTGCTAGAGACGGGGCTAGCCGCCCAGATACGCAGTATTTT. This sequence encodes CSARDGASRPDTQYF. The chain couples TRBV20-1 to TRBJ2-3, with D possibly being TRBD1 or TRBD2 (5 bases each). V lost 0 bases and J lost 4, with 14 bases in between. This CDR3 has 15 residues. Germline CDR1 reads DFQATT; CDR2 reads SNEGSKA (reference sequence).

This clonotype was counted once. A much larger clone differs from this one at a single base, so this may be a read error. The chain employs TRBV18 and TRBJ2-1; D gene ambiguous. In germline, CDR1 is KGHSH, CDR2 LQKENI. The CDR3 consists of 15 residues. V lost 6 bases and J 2 bases, leaving 14 bases between the germline ends. CDR3 bases: TGTGCCAGCTCCCCATCACAGTCAGCCTACAATGAGCAGTTCTTC. Its protein is CASSPSQSAYNEQFF. Complete variable domain (other parts from reference TRBV18 and TRBJ2-1): NAGVMQNPRHLVRRRGQEARLRCSPMKGHSHVYWYRQLPEEGLKFMVYLQKENIIDESGMPKERFSAEFPKEGPSILRIQQVVRGDSAAYFCASSPSQSAYNEQFFGPGTRLTVL.

This sequence joins TRBV15 and TRBJ1-5; D perhaps matches TRBD1 (5 bases). Between the trimmed V and J ends, which lost 7 bases and 1 base, there was a span of 14 bases. This CDR3 is 15 amino acids long. CDR1 and CDR2 from the germline V gene are LNHNV and YYDKDF (reference sequence). The CDR3 region is CATNAGLPSNQPQHF. The CDR3 nucleotides read TGTGCCACCAATGCGGGACTCCCAAGCAATCAGCCCCAGCATTTT.